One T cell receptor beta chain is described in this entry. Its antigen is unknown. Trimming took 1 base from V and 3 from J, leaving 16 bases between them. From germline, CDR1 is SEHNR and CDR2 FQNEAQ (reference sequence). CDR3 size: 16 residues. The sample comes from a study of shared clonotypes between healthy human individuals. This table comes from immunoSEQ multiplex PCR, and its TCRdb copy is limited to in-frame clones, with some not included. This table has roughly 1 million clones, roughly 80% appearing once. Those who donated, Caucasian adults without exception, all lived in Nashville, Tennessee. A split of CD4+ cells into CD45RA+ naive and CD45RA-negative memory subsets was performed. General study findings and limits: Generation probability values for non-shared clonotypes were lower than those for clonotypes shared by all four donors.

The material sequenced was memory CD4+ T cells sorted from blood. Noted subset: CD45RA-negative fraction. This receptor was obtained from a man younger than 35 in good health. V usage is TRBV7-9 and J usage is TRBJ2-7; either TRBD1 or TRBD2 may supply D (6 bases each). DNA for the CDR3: TGTGCCAGCAGCTTAGGCTTTAGGAGGGACAACTACGAGCAGTACTTC. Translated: CASSLGFRRDNYEQYF.